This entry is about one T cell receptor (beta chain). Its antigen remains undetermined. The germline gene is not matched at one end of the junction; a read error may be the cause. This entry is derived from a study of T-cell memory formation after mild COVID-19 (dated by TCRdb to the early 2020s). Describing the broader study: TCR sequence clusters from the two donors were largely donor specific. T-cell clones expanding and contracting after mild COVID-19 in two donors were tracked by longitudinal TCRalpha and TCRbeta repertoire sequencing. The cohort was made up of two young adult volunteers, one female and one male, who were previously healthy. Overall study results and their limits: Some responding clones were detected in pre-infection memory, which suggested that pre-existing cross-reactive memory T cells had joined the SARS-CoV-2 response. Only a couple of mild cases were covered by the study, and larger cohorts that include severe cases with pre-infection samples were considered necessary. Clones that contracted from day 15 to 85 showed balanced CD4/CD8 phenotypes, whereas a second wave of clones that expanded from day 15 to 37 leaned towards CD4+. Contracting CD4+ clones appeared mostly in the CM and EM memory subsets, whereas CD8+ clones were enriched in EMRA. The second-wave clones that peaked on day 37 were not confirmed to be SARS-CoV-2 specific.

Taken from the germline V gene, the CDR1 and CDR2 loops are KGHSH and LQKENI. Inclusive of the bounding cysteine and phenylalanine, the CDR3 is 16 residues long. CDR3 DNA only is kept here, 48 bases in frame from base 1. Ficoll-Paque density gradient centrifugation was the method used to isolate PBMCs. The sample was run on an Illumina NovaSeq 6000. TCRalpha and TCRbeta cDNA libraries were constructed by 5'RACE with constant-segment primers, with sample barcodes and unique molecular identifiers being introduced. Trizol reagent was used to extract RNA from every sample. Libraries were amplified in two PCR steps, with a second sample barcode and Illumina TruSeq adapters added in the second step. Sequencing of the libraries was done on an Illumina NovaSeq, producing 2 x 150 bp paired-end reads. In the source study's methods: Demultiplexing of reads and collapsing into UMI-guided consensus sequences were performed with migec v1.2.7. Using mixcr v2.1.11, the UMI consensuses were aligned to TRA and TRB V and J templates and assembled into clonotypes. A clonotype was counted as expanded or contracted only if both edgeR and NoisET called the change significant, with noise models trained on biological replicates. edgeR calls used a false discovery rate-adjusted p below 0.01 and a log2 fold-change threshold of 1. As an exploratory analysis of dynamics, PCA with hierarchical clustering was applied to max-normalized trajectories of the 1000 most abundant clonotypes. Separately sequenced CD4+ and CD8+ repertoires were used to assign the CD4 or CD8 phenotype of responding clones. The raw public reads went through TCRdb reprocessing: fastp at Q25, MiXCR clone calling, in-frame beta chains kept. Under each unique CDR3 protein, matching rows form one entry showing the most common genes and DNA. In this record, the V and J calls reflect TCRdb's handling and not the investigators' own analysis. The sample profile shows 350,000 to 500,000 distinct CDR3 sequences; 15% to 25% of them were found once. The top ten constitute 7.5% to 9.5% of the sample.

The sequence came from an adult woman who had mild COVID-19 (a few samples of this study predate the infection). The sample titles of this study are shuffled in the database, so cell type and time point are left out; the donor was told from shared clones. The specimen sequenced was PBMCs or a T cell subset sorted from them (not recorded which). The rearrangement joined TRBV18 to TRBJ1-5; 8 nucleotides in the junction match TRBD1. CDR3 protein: CASSPRGQGDNQPQRF. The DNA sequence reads TGTGCCAGCTCACCACGAGGACAGGGAGACAATCAGCCCCAGCGTTTT.